The 20 T cell receptor beta chains below come from one sample, sequenced in a study of T cell responses to AZD1222 COVID-19 vaccine. This table comes from immunoSEQ multiplex PCR, and its TCRdb copy is limited to in-frame clones, with some not included. The data contain 140,000 to 150,000 clones, around nine tenths of them singletons. The source was peripheral blood, collected on day 0 of MenACWY control vaccination. These receptors originate from an adult in good health.

This clone was detected only once. V is TRBV3-1 (or the pseudogene TRBV3-2) and J is TRBJ2-2; 9 bases map to TRBD1. This CDR3 has 19 residues. Trimming removed 3 bases from V and 5 bases from J; junction bases left unmatched: 16. The germline V gene has CDR1 LGHDT and CDR2 YNNKEL (reference sequence). As DNA, the CDR3 is TGTGCCAGCAGCCAGCCGACGTCCCGGGACAGGGTAGGGACCGGGGAGCTGTTTTTT. As protein: CASSQPTSRDRVGTGELFF.

The chain carries TRBV20-1 and TRBJ2-5; no definite D call. The CDR3 contains 10 residues. CDR1 and CDR2 (germline): DFQATT, SNEGSKA (reference sequence). V was cut by 2 bases and J by 2 bases, with 0 bases left in between. The CDR3 sequence is CSARQETQYF. The CDR3 DNA sequence: TGCAGTGCTAGACAAGAGACCCAGTACTTC.

The rearrangement links TRBV18 to TRBJ1-1, with D maybe TRBD1 (6 bases). Deletions cut 4 bases from V and 0 bases from J, with 15 bases between. Germline CDR1 and CDR2: KGHSH and LQKENI. The CDR3 extends over 16 amino acids. CDR3 protein: CASSQGQHALNTEAFF. The CDR3 nucleotides read TGTGCCAGCTCACAAGGACAGCACGCTTTGAACACTGAAGCTTTCTTT.

The gene calls are TRBV27 and TRBJ2-7; 7 bases align to TRBD2. The CDR3 length is 16 residues. Germline CDR1 reads MNHEY; CDR2 reads SMNVEV (reference sequence). V was pared by 5 bases and J by 2 bases, with 12 bases of the junction left unmatched. CDR3 in DNA: TGTGCCAGCAGTCCACTAGCGTTAAGTCCCACCTACGAGCAGTACTTC. This sequence encodes CASSPLALSPTYEQYF.

The J gene is TRBJ1-4, the V gene TRBV18; 7 nucleotides align to TRBD1. This CDR3 is 16 amino acids long. V trimming: 5 bases; J trimming: 5 bases; junction bases outside the gene matches: 11. Germline CDR1 and CDR2: KGHSH and LQKENI. In nucleotides, the CDR3 is TGTGCCAGCTCATTCAATCGGGACAGTATAAATGAAAAACTGTTTTTT. It encodes CASSFNRDSINEKLFF.

The genes are TRBV15 and TRBJ1-5; D may be TRBD1 (6 bases). Trimming removed 8 bases at V and 3 bases at J, with 11 bases between. This CDR3 is 13 amino acids long. CDR1 LNHNV and CDR2 YYDKDF come from the germline V gene (reference sequence). The CDR3 spells CATLDRLNQPQHF. The CDR3 DNA follows: TGTGCCACCCTGGACAGACTCAATCAGCCCCAGCATTTT. The complete variable domain, with remaining parts taken from reference TRBV15 and TRBJ1-5, reads DAMVIQNPRYQVTQFGKPVTLSCSQTLNHNVMYWYQQKSSQAPKLLFHYYDKDFNNEADTPDNFQSRRPNTSFCFLDIRSPGLGDTAMYLCATLDRLNQPQHFGDGTRLSIL.

This clone was recorded only once. The chain has TRBV9 and TRBJ2-3; TRBD2 aligns across 9 bases. The V gene end was trimmed by 0 bases and the J gene end by 4 bases; junction bases not matched to a gene: 9. Germline lookup yields CDR1 SGDLS and CDR2 YYNGEE. CDR3 length equals 17 residues. CDR3 sequence reads: CASSVAGAGGGSDTQYF. The CDR3 DNA reads as TGTGCCAGCAGCGTAGCGGGAGCGGGGGGTGGGTCAGATACGCAGTATTTT.

The gene calls are TRBV4-1 and TRBJ1-4, with TRBD1 identical over 7 bases. The CDR3 has 13 residues. The ends lost 7 bases at V and 6 bases at J; junction bases unmatched: 5. Germline V gene data show CDR1 as MGHRA and CDR2 as YSYEKL. The CDR3 spells CASKRGPYEKLFF. In DNA, the CDR3 is TGCGCCAGCAAGAGGGGGCCTTATGAAAAACTGTTTTTT.

This clone came up once. V gene TRBV7-8 combines with J gene TRBJ1-1; weak D call: TRBD1 (5 bases). Germline assignment: CDR1 SGHVS and CDR2 FQNEAQ. The CDR3 has 16 residues. V lost 2 bases and J lost 2, with 15 bases in between. CDR3 DNA: TGTGCCAGCAGCTTAATGGGGCGTCTAGGCAACACTGAAGCTTTCTTT. Protein: CASSLMGRLGNTEAFF.

The J gene is TRBJ1-1, the V gene TRBV11-2; D not certain. Between the trimmed V and J ends, which lost 3 bases and 0 bases, there was a span of 5 bases. From germline, CDR1 is SGHAT and CDR2 FQNNGV. The CDR3 spans 13 residues. The CDR3 bases are TGTGCCAGCAGCTTGAACTTGAACACTGAAGCTTTCTTT. Translation: CASSLNLNTEAFF.

The chain carries TRBV2 and TRBJ2-3; the D gene is possibly TRBD2 (6 bases). CDR3 length: 15 residues. Trimming removed 2 bases from V and 1 base from J, with 10 bases in between. Germline V gene sequence: CDR1 SNHLY, CDR2 FYNNEI. In nucleotides, the CDR3 is TGTGCCAGCAGTGAAAGGGCTAGCGGCACAGATACGCAGTATTTT. This encodes CASSERASGTDTQYF.

This chain connects TRBV5-6 to TRBJ1-1, with 10 bases that match TRBD1. J gave up 4 bases and V 2 bases, and 8 bases lay outside the gene matches. The CDR3 sequence is 16 residues long. The germline V gene has CDR1 SGHDT and CDR2 YYEEEE. For the CDR3, the DNA is TGTGCCAGCAGCTTCAAACGACAGGGGGCGAGCACTGAAGCTTTCTTT. This translates into CASSFKRQGASTEAFF. The full variable domain, rest sourced from reference TRBV5-6 and TRBJ1-1, is DAGVTQSPTHLIKTRGQQVTLRCSPKSGHDTVSWYQQALGQGPQFIFQYYEEEERQRGNFPDRFSGHQFPNYSSELNVNALLLGDSALYLCASSFKRQGASTEAFFGQGTRLTVV.

This sequence joins TRBV5-5 and TRBJ2-7; 7 bases align to TRBD1. There are 14 residues in the CDR3. Trimming at V came to 5 bases and at J to 2 bases, leaving 7 bases not matched to a gene. Germline CDR1 SGHKS, CDR2 YYEKEE (reference sequence). The CDR3 coding sequence is TGTGCCAGCAGTTCCGGGACAGCCACCTACGAGCAGTACTTC. This translates into CASSSGTATYEQYF.

The chain uses TRBV18 and TRBJ2-2; 7 bases agree with TRBD2. The V gene's germline CDR1 is KGHSH and CDR2 LQKENI. This CDR3 has 15 amino acids. Germline trimming cut 6 bases from V and 7 bases from J; bases unmatched to any gene: 11. CDR3 in DNA: TGTGCCAGCTCGCCCGGGACTACCTTAGTCGGGGAGCTGTTTTTT. As protein: CASSPGTTLVGELFF.

The DNA for the CDR3 is TGTGCCAGCAGTCTTCGACAGGGTAGCTCCTACGAGCAGTACTTC. Its protein product is CASSLRQGSSYEQYF. The chain uses TRBV27 and TRBJ2-7, with 7 bases aligning to TRBD1. CDR1 MNHEY and CDR2 SMNVEV come from the germline V gene (reference sequence). CDR3 length equals 15 residues. The junction had 7 bases not matched to a gene; V was cut back by 5 bases and J by 0 bases.

This rearrangement joins TRBV13 to TRBJ2-5, with D perhaps matching TRBD2 (5 bases). V shed 0 bases and J shed 3 bases, with 5 bases lying between them. Germline V CDR1 and CDR2: PRHDT, FYEKMQ (reference sequence). This CDR3 is 13 amino acids long. CDR3 sequence reads: CASSLGEEETQYF. The CDR3 nucleotides read TGTGCCAGCAGCTTAGGGGAGGAAGAGACCCAGTACTTC.

The chain joins TRBV6-1 to TRBJ1-2; D ambiguous. Germline V gene sequence: CDR1 MNHNS, CDR2 SASEGT. Trimming cost V 0 bases and J 4 bases, with 3 bases left between them. The CDR3 runs 12 residues. CDR3 region: CASSEALYGYTF. The CDR3 nucleotides are TGTGCCAGCAGTGAAGCCCTCTATGGCTACACCTTC.

The rearrangement joins TRBV6-5 to TRBJ2-7; D may correspond to TRBD1 or TRBD2 (7 bases each). Trimming took 7 bases from V and 2 from J, leaving 18 bases between them. This CDR3 has 15 residues. Looked up from germline, CDR1 is MNHEY and CDR2 is SVGAGI. For the CDR3, the DNA is TGTGCCAGCACCCCAGGGGGGGCCGGGGCCTACGAGCAGTACTTC. It translates to CASTPGGAGAYEQYF.

The V call is TRBV7-2, the J call TRBJ1-1, with 7 bases identical to TRBD1. Unmatched junction bases numbered 3, after V lost 5 bases and J lost 0 bases. CDR3 length: 14 residues. Germline loops: CDR1 SGHTA, CDR2 FQGNSA. The CDR3 coding sequence is TGTGCCAGCAGCCTGGGACAGTTGAACACTGAAGCTTTCTTT. This encodes CASSLGQLNTEAFF.

The chain recombines TRBV6-4 with TRBJ2-3; 9 positions agree with TRBD2. The length of the CDR3 is 16 residues. With V trimmed by 1 base and J by 6 bases, 8 bases remained unmatched. CDR1 and CDR2 (germline): MRHNA, SNTAGT. The CDR3 spells CASSDCRREGQDTQYF. CDR3 coding DNA: TGTGCCAGCAGTGACTGTCGGCGGGAGGGCCAGGATACGCAGTATTTT.